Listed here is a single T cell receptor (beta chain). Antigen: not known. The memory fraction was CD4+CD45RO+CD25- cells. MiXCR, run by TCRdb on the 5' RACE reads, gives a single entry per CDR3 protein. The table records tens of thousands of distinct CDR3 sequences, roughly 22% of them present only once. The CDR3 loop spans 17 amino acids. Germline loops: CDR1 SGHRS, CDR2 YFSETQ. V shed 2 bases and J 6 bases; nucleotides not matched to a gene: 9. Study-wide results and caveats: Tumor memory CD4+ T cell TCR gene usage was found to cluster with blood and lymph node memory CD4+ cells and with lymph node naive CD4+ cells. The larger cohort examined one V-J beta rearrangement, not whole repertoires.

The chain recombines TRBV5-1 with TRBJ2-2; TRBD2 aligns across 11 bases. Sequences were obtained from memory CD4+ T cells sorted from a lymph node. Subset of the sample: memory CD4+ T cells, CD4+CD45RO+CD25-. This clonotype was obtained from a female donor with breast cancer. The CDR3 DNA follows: TGCGCCAGCAGCTTAACTTTACTAGCGGGAGTGCCCGGGGAGCTGTTTTTT. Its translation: CASSLTLLAGVPGELFF.